A selection of T cell receptor beta chains follows, all from one sample in a study of T cell repertoires in cytomegalovirus infection. One entry per CDR3 protein results from TCRdb running MiXCR on the reads. The profile covers nearly 650,000 distinct CDR3 sequences, with 24% appearing a single time and less than 9.5% taken by the ten largest. Material for sequencing was CD8+ T cells from PBMCs. All receptors derive from a human donor in good health (CMV status not recorded). Some clones in this sample may be carry-over from other donors' samples. CDR3s include the opening cysteine and the closing phenylalanine or tryptophan. Fields, in order: V gene, clone size, D gene, J gene, CDR3 DNA, CDR3 protein. A D gene is named only where the DNA matches it firmly. Size values are once, few and many counts, or a class for expanded clones, and some rows have none.

>TRBV20-1|NA|NA|TRBJ1-2
TGCAGTGCTCAGACACCCTATGGCTACACCTTC
CSAQTPYGYTF
>TRBV20-1|NA|TRBD1|TRBJ2-2
TGCAGTGCTCGGGACAGGGGGCGCGTGGGGGAGCTGTTTTTT
CSARDRGRVGELFF
>TRBV11-3|few|TRBD1|TRBJ2-5
TGTGCCAGCAGCTCCGGGACAGGGGGCATGGAGACCCAGTACTTC
CASSSGTGGMETQYF
>TRBV29-1|few|NA|TRBJ1-4
TGCAGCGCGGGCGGGGAAGACAATAATGAAAAACTGTTTTTT
CSAGGEDNNEKLFF
>TRBV25-1|few|NA|TRBJ2-1
TGTGCCAGCAGTGAGTATTTTGCGGGGACCTACAATGAGCAGTTCTTC
CASSEYFAGTYNEQFF
>TRBV6-5|few|NA|TRBJ1-5
TGTGCCAGCACCCCCCGCGGGGCTGGAGTCGGTCAGCCCCAGCATTTT
CASTPRGAGVGQPQHF
>TRBV28|NA|TRBD1|TRBJ1-4
TGTGCCAGCAGTTTTTTTCCGGGACAGGATAATGAAAAACTGTTTTTT
CASSFFPGQDNEKLFF
>TRBV3-1|NA|TRBD2|TRBJ2-1
TGTGCCAGCAGCCAAGAACGGACCAGTAGAAGCGGGGGGACTAGGAATGAGCAGTTCTTC
CASSQERTSRSGGTRNEQFF
>TRBV6-2/TRBV6-3|NA|NA|TRBJ2-1
TGTGCCAGCAGTTACCTCCCACGAAGGGGGGCATACAATGAGCAGTTCTTC
CASSYLPRRGAYNEQFF
>TRBV20-1|NA|NA|TRBJ2-1
TGCAGTGCTAGAGATTCAGGACTCGCAAGGGCTGAGCAGTTCTTC
CSARDSGLARAEQFF
>TRBV20-1|few|TRBD1|TRBJ1-5
TGCAGTGCTATTGCAGGGGGTGAATCTCAGCCCCAGCATTTT
CSAIAGGESQPQHF
>TRBV13|once|NA|TRBJ2-2
TGTGCCAGCAGCCAACAGGAAATGAACACCGGGGAGCTGTTTTTT
CASSQQEMNTGELFF
>TRBV7-9|many|TRBD1|TRBJ2-1
TGTGCCAGCAGCGTCGGGACAGGGGTTTCGGATGAGCAGTTCTTC
CASSVGTGVSDEQFF
>TRBV20-1|NA|TRBD2|TRBJ2-7
TGCAGTGCTAGACCGAGCGGGAGCTCCTACGAGCAGTACTTC
CSARPSGSSYEQYF
>TRBV5-4|NA|NA|TRBJ1-1
TGTGCCAGCAGCTTACTCCCCACTGAAGCTTTCTTT
CASSLLPTEAFF
>TRBV7-9|NA|NA|TRBJ2-7
TGTGCCAGCAGCCCGCAGGACAGCTCCTACGAGCAGTACTTC
CASSPQDSSYEQYF
>TRBV20-1|few|NA|TRBJ2-7
TGCAGTGCTAACGGGGCCTACGAGCAGTACTTC
CSANGAYEQYF
>TRBV10-3|NA|NA|TRBJ2-7
TGTGCCATCAGGAACCGGGACGGATCCTACGAGCAGTACTTC
CAIRNRDGSYEQYF
>TRBV29-1|few|NA|TRBJ2-1
TGCAGTGGGGAGCACAATGAGCAGTTCTTC
CSGEHNEQFF
>TRBV10-3|NA|TRBD1|TRBJ2-3
TGTGCCATCAGTGAGCTGAGACAGGGCCCTAGCACAGATACGCAGTATTTT
CAISELRQGPSTDTQYF
>TRBV7-9|NA|NA|TRBJ1-1
TGTGCCAGCAGCTTAACCGGGGCCAACGGAAGGAACACTGAAGCTTTCTTT
CASSLTGANGRNTEAFF
>TRBV12-3/TRBV12-4|NA|NA|TRBJ2-5
TGTGCCAGCAGTTTACGGAGACAGCCAGAGACCCAGTACTTC
CASSLRRQPETQYF
>TRBV3-1|few|TRBD2|TRBJ2-1
TGTGCCAGCAGCCAAGGCCTAGGGCGGGGGGGCCGGGATGAGCAGTTCTTC
CASSQGLGRGGRDEQFF
>TRBV7-7|few|TRBD1|TRBJ2-3
TGTGCTAGCAGTCCGACAGGGTTAAAGACAGATACGCAGTATTTT
CASSPTGLKTDTQYF
>TRBV27|many|NA|TRBJ2-1
TGTGCCAGCAGTTTATCGATGGAAGGGGGTACCTACAATGAGCAGTTCTTC
CASSLSMEGGTYNEQFF
>TRBV10-3|NA|TRBD2|TRBJ2-7
TGTGCCATTACATCGGGACTAGCGGGGGCAGCAAACTCCTACGAGCAGTACTTC
CAITSGLAGAANSYEQYF